Below are 13 T cell receptor beta chains sequenced from a single sample in a study of shared clonotypes between healthy human individuals (dated by TCRdb to 2020 to 2022). The protocol used for the library was the immunoSEQ multiplex PCR assay. TCRdb took over this immuneACCESS table, retaining in-frame rearrangements with V and J assigned. Such tables are incomplete; in checked studies, under half of the missing clones stem from an unresolved V gene, and the remainder is unexplained. Within this sample are around 1.9 million clones, with more than 85% of them counted one time only. Together, the top ten hold more than 1.5% of the sample. For the CD8 naive samples, CD45RO-negative cells were positively selected for CCR7, yielding a CD45RA+CCR7+ population from which TemRA cells were excluded. Sequencing used naive CD8+ T cells from PBMCs. Explained via the paper, the cell subset or site label denotes: CD45RA+CCR7+. The receptors come from a man between 18 and 29 years old in good health. Some clones in this sample may be carry-over from other donors' samples.

CDR3 in DNA: TGTGCCAGTAGTACCCGACACAACAGGGACGAGCAGTACTTC. Its translation: CASSTRHNRDEQYF. The chain links TRBV19 to TRBJ2-7, with D perhaps TRBD1 (6 bases). Trimming left V 4 bases short and J 5 bases short, with 15 bases between. Germline V gene lookup returns CDR1 LNHDA and CDR2 SQIVND (reference sequence). The CDR3 consists of 14 residues.

Details on this clone: This sample includes further DNA sequences coding for the same CDR3. The chain uses TRBV27 and TRBJ1-5; D remains unclear. This CDR3 is 14 amino acids long. Trimming took off 1 base at V and 3 bases at J, with 7 bases between the two ends. Germline V gives CDR1 MNHEY, CDR2 SMNVEV (reference sequence). CDR3 DNA: TGTGCCAGCAGTTTATTAGGGCCCAATCAGCCCCAGCATTTT. The encoded protein is CASSLLGPNQPQHF.

The chain is built from TRBV10-3 and TRBJ1-1; D gene uncertain. CDR1 and CDR2 (germline): ENHRY, SYGVKD. The CDR3 loop spans 13 amino acids. Trimming took 6 bases from V and 1 from J, leaving 9 bases between them. The CDR3 sequence is CAIRSTGNTEAFF. Here the CDR3 DNA reads TGTGCCATCAGATCGACGGGGAACACTGAAGCTTTCTTT.

V gene TRBV5-1 combines with J gene TRBJ2-1; tentatively, D is TRBD1 or TRBD2 (6 bases each). Between the trimmed V and J ends, which lost 2 bases and 7 bases, there was a span of 16 bases. This CDR3 has 15 residues. Germline V gene sequence: CDR1 SGHRS, CDR2 YFSETQ. The CDR3 reads CASSFEGGSVNEQFF. The DNA for the CDR3 is TGCGCCAGCAGCTTTGAAGGGGGGAGTGTAAATGAGCAGTTCTTC.

The chain is built from TRBV7-3 and TRBJ2-3; D is ambiguous. The CDR3 is 15 residues long. Germline V gene sequence: CDR1 SGHTA, CDR2 FQGTGA. Trimming cost V 5 bases and J 2 bases, with 14 bases left between them. Here the CDR3 reads CASSPLDGTTDTQYF. In nucleotides, the CDR3 is TGTGCCAGCAGCCCTCTGGACGGAACCACAGATACGCAGTATTTT.

For this clone: Additional DNA sequences in this sample encode the identical CDR3. The chain couples TRBV30 to TRBJ2-1, with 10 bases lining up with TRBD2. Germline V gives CDR1 GTSNPN, CDR2 SVGIG (reference sequence). Trimming cost V 0 bases and J 8 bases; bases outside gene matches: 4. There are 14 residues in the CDR3. CDR3 DNA: TGTGCCTGGAGTGTCCTAGCGGGGGCGGATGAGCAGTTCTTC. It specifies CAWSVLAGADEQFF.

The chain links TRBV7-2 to TRBJ2-1, with 10 bases that match TRBD2. V lost 10 bases and J lost 7; bases outside the gene matches: 13. Germline assignment: CDR1 SGHTA and CDR2 FQGNSA. CDR3 size: 15 residues. The CDR3 nucleotides are TGTGCCAATGCAGAGGGACTAGCGAGAAGTAATGAGCAGTTCTTC. As protein: CANAEGLARSNEQFF.

This chain joins TRBV19 and TRBJ2-7, with TRBD2 identical over 9 bases. The CDR3 consists of 13 residues. Germline lookup yields CDR1 LNHDA and CDR2 SQIVND (reference sequence). Trimming cost V 10 bases and J 6 bases; bases outside gene matches: 10. The chain's CDR3 is CAISSGSGLEQYF. The DNA for the CDR3 is TGTGCCATAAGTAGCGGGAGTGGTCTCGAGCAGTACTTC.

CDR3 bases: TGTGCCATCAGTGAGAGGACGTCACTGAACTCCTACGAGCAGTACTTC. It yields the protein CAISERTSLNSYEQYF. The gene calls are TRBV10-3 and TRBJ2-7, with D hard to call. The germline CDR1 and CDR2 sequences are ENHRY and SYGVKD. The CDR3 has 16 amino acids. V dropped 2 bases and J dropped 0 bases, with 14 bases sitting between them.

The J gene is TRBJ2-5, the V gene TRBV5-1; D call uncertain. Germline loops: CDR1 SGHRS, CDR2 YFSETQ. Trimming cost V 0 bases and J 2 bases, with 8 bases left between them. CDR3 length equals 14 residues. This CDR3 is CASSLVAEQETQYF. The CDR3 DNA reads TGCGCCAGCAGCTTGGTGGCAGAACAAGAGACCCAGTACTTC.

The chain carries TRBV28 and TRBJ2-7; 14 bases agree with TRBD2. The CDR3 is 18 residues long. Germline V gives CDR1 MDHEN, CDR2 SYDVKM. The V segment lost 6 bases and the J segment 9 bases; nucleotides outside the gene matches: 19. CDR3 amino acids: CASSLDLGTSGSSRRQYF. Here the CDR3 DNA reads TGTGCCAGCAGCCTCGACCTCGGGACTAGCGGGAGCTCTAGGCGGCAGTACTTC.

The chain joins TRBV28 to TRBJ2-3; TRBD1 matches 9 bases. Per germline, CDR1 MDHEN and CDR2 SYDVKM. V shed 2 bases and J 4 bases; nucleotides not matched to a gene: 7. The CDR3 covers 16 residues. CDR3 amino acids: CASSLASTGGSDTQYF. In nucleotides, the CDR3 is TGTGCCAGCAGTTTAGCGTCGACAGGGGGTTCAGATACGCAGTATTTT.

The V gene is TRBV10-3, the J gene TRBJ2-7; 8 positions match TRBD1. The CDR3 extends over 16 amino acids. The V gene's germline CDR1 is ENHRY and CDR2 SYGVKD. J was trimmed by 2 bases and V by 11 bases; bases with no gene match: 17. The CDR3, as DNA: TGTGCCTCGAGTTGGTCTCCGGACAGGGTGGCCTACGAGCAGTACTTC. Translating it yields CASSWSPDRVAYEQYF.